This T cell receptor (beta chain) originates from a study of lymphopenia after photon versus proton radiotherapy. Germline V gene data show CDR1 as SQVTM and CDR2 as ANQGSEA. The CDR3 runs to 14 residues. The V gene lost 4 bases and the J gene lost 6 bases, with 18 bases spanning the gap. Generated by immunoSEQ multiplex PCR, the TCRdb table keeps only in-frame clones and is missing some. Of 150,000 to 200,000 clones in the sample, around nine tenths were seen once. Notes on the study in general: After the lymphocyte nadir, photon-treated repertoires showed oligoclonal expansion, especially of CD8+ Temra cells.

With respect to this clone: Its antigen is unidentified.

This material consisted of peripheral blood, taken from a patient treated with photon-based radiotherapy. This TCR derives from a man in his fifties or sixties with gastric cancer. This chain links TRBV29-1 with TRBJ1-2; D is uncertain. The CDR3: CSVAPGSFTDGYTF. In nucleotides, the CDR3 is TGCAGCGTTGCGCCCGGAAGCTTCACCGATGGCTACACCTTC.